Presented here are 27 T cell receptor beta chains from one specimen sequenced in a study of blood T cell repertoires in COVID-19. TCRdb's table, derived via immunoSEQ multiplex PCR, lists solely in-frame clones and lacks some. There are 150,000 to 200,000 clones in the sample; about 75% occur only once, and 26% lies in the top ten. Sequenced material: peripheral blood. The receptors originated from a woman aged 70-85 years with acute or convalescent COVID-19.

The rearrangement joins TRBV6-1 to TRBJ2-5; 8 bases fit TRBD1. CDR3 length equals 17 residues. Trimming cost V 1 base and J 7 bases; bases outside gene matches: 14. Per germline, CDR1 MNHNS and CDR2 SASEGT. The CDR3 DNA reads as TGTGCCAGCAGTGAAGTACCTACAGGGGGACCCCGGGGGACCCAGTACTTC. Encoded protein: CASSEVPTGGPRGTQYF.

This clone appeared once. This sequence joins TRBV5-1 and TRBJ2-6; 7 bases map to TRBD1. Germline V lookup: CDR1 SGHRS, CDR2 YFSETQ. The J segment lost 2 bases and the V segment lost 2 bases, leaving 4 bases of the junction unmatched. The CDR3 covers 16 residues. The CDR3 DNA reads TGCGCCAGCAGCTTCCTTCAGGGGGCTGGGGCCAACGTCCTGACTTTC. It is translated as CASSFLQGAGANVLTF.

This sequence joins TRBV2 and TRBJ2-2; no reliable D call. Germline loops: CDR1 SNHLY, CDR2 FYNNEI. V lost 4 bases to trimming and J lost 3 bases, with 6 bases between them. The CDR3 loop spans 13 amino acids. CDR3 sequence: CASSVLDTGELFF. The DNA of the CDR3 is TGTGCCAGCAGTGTTCTTGACACCGGGGAGCTGTTTTTT. The full variable domain, with the rest looked up from reference TRBV2 and TRBJ2-2, is EPEVTQTPSHQVTQMGQEVILRCVPISNHLYFYWYRQILGQKVEFLVSFYNNEISEKSEIFDDQFSVERPDGSNFTLKIRSTKLEDSAMYFCASSVLDTGELFFGEGSRLTVL.

This CDR3 is CASSPPGQGFSKGKLFF. For the CDR3, the DNA is TGTGCCAGCTCACCACCGGGACAGGGTTTCTCTAAAGGAAAACTGTTTTTT. The chain couples TRBV18 to TRBJ1-4; 9 bases fit TRBD1. The CDR3 is 17 residues long. The germline gives CDR1 KGHSH, CDR2 LQKENI. V shed 0 bases and J 10 bases; nucleotides not matched to a gene: 12. The whole variable domain, remainder taken from reference TRBV18 and TRBJ1-4, is NAGVMQNPRHLVRRRGQEARLRCSPMKGHSHVYWYRQLPEEGLKFMVYLQKENIIDESGMPKERFSAEFPKEGPSILRIQQVVRGDSAAYFCASSPPGQGFSKGKLFFGSGTQLSVL.

The chain joins TRBV7-9 to TRBJ1-2; the match to TRBD1 covers 7 bases. The length of the CDR3 is 18 residues. V shed 5 bases and J 4 bases; nucleotides not matched to a gene: 19. Germline-derived CDR1 and CDR2 are SEHNR and FQNEAQ (reference sequence). In nucleotides, the CDR3 is TGTGCCAGCAGCCGCCTCTTGACAGGGCATCAAATTCGCTATGGCTACACCTTC. Amino acids: CASSRLLTGHQIRYGYTF.

This chain joins TRBV3-1 (or the pseudogene TRBV3-2) and TRBJ2-5; D not resolved. The CDR3 length is 12 residues. Trimming pared 4 bases from V and 2 bases from J, leaving 5 bases between. Per the germline V gene, CDR1 is LGHDT and CDR2 is YNNKEL (reference sequence). CDR3: CASSPQQETQYF. The CDR3 DNA reads TGTGCCAGCAGCCCTCAGCAAGAGACCCAGTACTTC.

The J gene is TRBJ2-3, the V gene TRBV4-1; 11 bases are shared with TRBD1. CDR1 and CDR2 from the germline V gene are MGHRA and YSYEKL. Germline trimming cut 9 bases from V and 2 bases from J; bases unmatched to any gene: 19. This CDR3 is 19 amino acids long. CDR3 sequence (DNA): TGCGCCAGTTCCACCCTTCCCTCTATGGACAGGGGGCCCACAGATACGCAGTATTTT. It is translated as CASSTLPSMDRGPTDTQYF.

V is TRBV7-9 and J is TRBJ2-2; tentative D call: TRBD1 (7 bases). The CDR3 length is 17 residues. The V gene's germline CDR1 is SEHNR and CDR2 FQNEAQ (reference sequence). The CDR3 sequence: CVCRTTGVGGDTGELFF. The CDR3 DNA sequence: TGTGTGTGCAGGACTACAGGGGTCGGTGGGGACACCGGGGAGCTGTTTTTT.

The chain combines TRBV27 with TRBJ1-2, with a tentative D call TRBD1 (6 bases). Germline values: CDR1 MNHEY, CDR2 SMNVEV (reference sequence). The length of the CDR3 is 13 residues. V lost 2 bases and J lost 10, with 14 bases in between. CDR3 coding DNA: TGTGCCAGCAGTTTACGACAGGATTTATTCTACACCTTC. This codes for CASSLRQDLFYTF.

V is TRBV13 and J is TRBJ2-1; TRBD2 aligns across 9 bases. Losses at the gene ends were 8 bases for V and 4 bases for J; bases not matched to a gene: 3. CDR3 length equals 13 residues. Germline CDR1 PRHDT, CDR2 FYEKMQ (reference sequence). The CDR3 sequence: CASLAGPYNEQFF. The CDR3 region has the DNA TGTGCCAGCCTAGCGGGACCTTACAATGAGCAGTTCTTC.

The gene calls are TRBV2 and TRBJ1-6; 9 nucleotides match TRBD1. The J segment lost 7 bases and the V segment lost 5 bases, leaving 6 bases of the junction unmatched. The V gene's germline CDR1 is SNHLY and CDR2 FYNNEI. The CDR3 contains 15 residues. CDR3 sequence (DNA): TGTGCCAGCAGTCGTCCGGGACAGGGCAATTCACCCCTCCACTTT. As protein: CASSRPGQGNSPLHF. The variable domain in full, completed from reference TRBV2 and TRBJ1-6, reads EPEVTQTPSHQVTQMGQEVILRCVPISNHLYFYWYRQILGQKVEFLVSFYNNEISEKSEIFDDQFSVERPDGSNFTLKIRSTKLEDSAMYFCASSRPGQGNSPLHFGNGTRLTVT.

The rearrangement links TRBV5-1 to TRBJ2-2, with D unclear. Germline loops: CDR1 SGHRS, CDR2 YFSETQ. This CDR3 region has 13 residues. Trimming took 5 bases from V and 4 from J, leaving 9 bases between them. For the CDR3, the DNA is TGCGCCAGCAGGAACAGTGGCACCGGGGAGCTGTTTTTT. It codes for CASRNSGTGELFF.

The V call is TRBV9, the J call TRBJ2-3, with 13 bases aligning to TRBD2. This CDR3 spans 17 amino acids. V lost 3 bases to trimming and J lost 5 bases; unmatched junction nucleotides: 9. From germline, CDR1 is SGDLS and CDR2 YYNGEE. DNA for the CDR3: TGTGCCAGCAGCGCACTCCTACTAGCGGGAGGGAAAGATACGCAGTATTTT. This encodes CASSALLLAGGKDTQYF. The variable domain in full, with the rest retrieved from reference TRBV9 and TRBJ2-3, is DSGVTQTPKHLITATGQRVTLRCSPRSGDLSVYWYQQSLDQGLQFLIQYYNGEERAKGNILERFSAQQFPDLHSELNLSSLELGDSALYFCASSALLLAGGKDTQYFGPGTRLTVL.

The rearrangement joins TRBV3-1 (or the pseudogene TRBV3-2) to TRBJ2-1; D remains ambiguous. With 1 base removed from V and 0 bases from J, the gap between germline ends came to 13 bases. CDR3 size: 17 residues. CDR1 and CDR2 (germline): LGHDT, YNNKEL (reference sequence). CDR3 DNA: TGTGCCAGCAGCCAAGTACTCGCGAGAAGCTCCTACAATGAGCAGTTCTTC. This codes for CASSQVLARSSYNEQFF.

The chain recombines TRBV24-1 with TRBJ2-1; D is perhaps TRBD2 (5 bases). The CDR3 consists of 15 residues. V dropped 9 bases and J dropped 6 bases, with 20 bases sitting between them. The germline V gene has CDR1 KGHDR and CDR2 SFDVKD. The CDR3 DNA follows: TGTGCCACCCAATCGAGCGGTAGGAGGTTCAATGAGCAGTTCTTC. This codes for CATQSSGRRFNEQFF.

V usage is TRBV6-5 and J usage is TRBJ2-1, with D tentatively TRBD2 (7 bases). The length of the CDR3 is 15 residues. In germline, CDR1 is MNHEY, CDR2 SVGAGI. V gave up 6 bases and J gave up 4 bases, with 16 bases separating them. The CDR3 coding sequence is TGTGCCAGCAGCTACGGACTAGGGACATACAATGAGCAGTTCTTC. Amino acids: CASSYGLGTYNEQFF.

The genes are TRBV5-8 and TRBJ1-5, with D perhaps matching TRBD1 (5 bases). Germline assignment: CDR1 SGHTS and CDR2 YDEGEE. This CDR3 has 16 residues. Trimming took 4 bases from V and 4 from J, leaving 18 bases between them. The CDR3 DNA reads TGTGCCAGCAGCCCTTACGGGGGGAGAAGTAATCAGCCCCAGCATTTT. Its protein product is CASSPYGGRSNQPQHF.

The V and J genes are TRBV2 and TRBJ2-1; D is unclear. The CDR3 consists of 16 residues. Germline V CDR1 and CDR2: SNHLY, FYNNEI. Trimming removed 2 bases from V and 8 bases from J, with 19 bases in between. CDR3 in amino acids: CASSEQASFLIYEQFF. The CDR3, as DNA: TGTGCCAGCAGTGAACAGGCGAGCTTTTTAATCTATGAGCAGTTCTTC.

This clone was counted a single time. The chain carries TRBV7-2 and TRBJ2-7; D possibly corresponds to TRBD1 (6 bases). CDR3 length: 13 residues. Germline V gene sequence: CDR1 SGHTA, CDR2 FQGNSA. Trimming left V 1 base short and J 6 bases short, with 10 bases between. The CDR3 nucleotides read TGTGCCAGCAGCTTAGGGACAGTTACCGAGCAGTACTTC. Translated: CASSLGTVTEQYF.

The V and J genes are TRBV5-3 and TRBJ2-1; 12 bases are a match to TRBD2. TRBV5-3 is labeled an ORF, and its function is uncertain. After removal of 4 bases from V and 2 bases from J, the junction contained 7 bases not matched to a gene. The CDR3 consists of 17 residues. The CDR3 DNA is TGTGCCAGAAGCCAGACTAGCGGGAGACCCGCCTACAATGAGCAGTTCTTC. Translation: CARSQTSGRPAYNEQFF.

Written as DNA, the CDR3 is TGCAGTGCTAGTAAGGGGGCCCAAGGCTACGAGCAGTACTTC. Protein product: CSASKGAQGYEQYF. The rearrangement links TRBV20-1 to TRBJ2-7; 7 bases agree with TRBD1. CDR3 length equals 14 residues. The junction had 8 bases not matched to a gene; V was cut back by 3 bases and J by 3 bases. From germline, CDR1 is DFQATT and CDR2 SNEGSKA (reference sequence).

The chain couples TRBV9 to TRBJ1-4, with a possible D match to TRBD1 (6 bases). The CDR3 loop spans 15 amino acids. Germline CDR1 reads SGDLS; CDR2 reads YYNGEE. V was shortened by 3 bases and J by 5 bases, with 14 bases between the two germline ends. The chain's CDR3 is CASSGGQQTNEKLFF. The CDR3 bases are TGTGCCAGCAGCGGCGGACAGCAAACAAATGAAAAACTGTTTTTT.

The chain uses TRBV6-1 and TRBJ1-2, with a possible D match to TRBD1 (5 bases). Trimming took off 2 bases at V and 4 bases at J, with 14 bases between the two ends. Germline V gene sequence: CDR1 MNHNS, CDR2 SASEGT. This CDR3 spans 15 amino acids. The CDR3 coding sequence is TGTGCCAGCAGTGAAAGGGGCCGGCGCCTCTATGGCTACACCTTC. Translating gives CASSERGRRLYGYTF.

V usage is TRBV24-1 and J usage is TRBJ2-1; no definite D call. The CDR3 extends over 11 amino acids. Trimming cost V 5 bases and J 7 bases, with 5 bases left between them. Germline assignment: CDR1 KGHDR and CDR2 SFDVKD. This chain's CDR3 is CATSVSNEQFF. In DNA form, the CDR3 reads TGTGCCACCAGTGTTTCAAATGAGCAGTTCTTC.

Only a few counts were recorded for this clone. The chain couples TRBV18 to TRBJ2-3; D perhaps matches TRBD1 (6 bases). Per germline, CDR1 KGHSH and CDR2 LQKENI. There are 16 residues in the CDR3. Trimming left V 2 bases short and J 4 bases short, with 16 bases between. CDR3 sequence (DNA): TGTGCCAGCTCACCAAGCCGGGACCAGGGGTCAGATACGCAGTATTTT. Its translation is CASSPSRDQGSDTQYF.

The chain uses TRBV9 and TRBJ2-3; D perhaps matches TRBD2 (5 bases). The ends were cut back, 2 bases at V and 2 bases at J, with 12 bases in the middle. The germline CDR1 and CDR2 sequences are SGDLS and YYNGEE. The CDR3 sequence is 15 residues long. CDR3 protein: CASSVSSANTDTQYF. DNA for the CDR3: TGTGCCAGCAGCGTGAGTAGCGCTAACACAGATACGCAGTATTTT.

Many counts were recorded for this clone. The chain combines TRBV5-4 with TRBJ2-7; TRBD2 aligns across 8 bases. The trim removed 0 bases at V and 2 bases at J, leaving 4 bases unmatched. Germline V gene sequence: CDR1 SGHNT, CDR2 YYREEE (reference sequence). CDR3 length: 15 amino acids. The CDR3 DNA is TGTGCCAGCAGCTTGGGTACGGGAGGGACCTACGAGCAGTACTTC. Its protein product is CASSLGTGGTYEQYF.